This T cell receptor (beta chain) emerged from a study of cytomegalovirus exposure and HLA in healthy donors. Findings and limits, study-wide: Later analysis demonstrated an association between a missense DCLRE1C variant and TCR beta V- and J-gene trimming. DRB1 had the most TCR associations and HLA-C the fewest, a later analysis found, with rates varying by HLA locus. Previous analysis showed most TCR beta V segments were productive about 90% or about 30% of the time.

The PCR was carried out with 60 Vbeta primers and 13 Jbeta primers. How the authors handled the data: About 10 million of about 80 million unique TCR beta chains were shared, per a later count. Produced via immunoSEQ multiplex PCR; TCRdb's table is partial and in-frame only. From that table come the V and J calls and clone size; the DNA was used to work out D and trimming. The top ten hold 4.9% of the sample, which has some 170,000 clones, roughly 81% seen once. This clone turned up a few times. The antigen remains unidentified. CDR1 is SEHNR, CDR2 FQNEAQ, per germline (reference sequence). This CDR3 is 16 amino acids long. V lost 4 bases to trimming and J lost 13 bases; unmatched junction nucleotides: 17.

Sequencing was performed on PBMCs. This TCR came from a woman between 18 and 29 years old in good health and CMV-seropositive. This rearrangement joins TRBV7-9 to TRBJ2-1; 9 bases map to TRBD2. The CDR3 loop reads CASSSTRGSGGFRQFF. The CDR3 nucleotides are TGTGCCAGCAGCTCAACGAGGGGTAGCGGGGGTTTTCGTCAGTTCTTC.